This TCR beta chain is drawn from a study of blood T cell repertoires in COVID-19 (TCRdb year 2020). Regarding the research as a whole: Samples covering the acute and convalescent phases of COVID-19 were provided by collaborators in the United States, Italy and Spain. The material from the prospective study consisted of cDNA or gDNA derived from T cells, B-cell-depleted T cells, or PBMCs. Deeply sampled blood TCRbeta repertoires from subjects exposed to, actively infected with, or recovered from COVID-19 were included in the dataset. A freely available public database, intended as a resource for researchers studying the immune response to SARS-CoV-2, is where the repertoires were released. Samples were obtained from the ongoing ImmuneRACE study (first 160 participants) and from some 1,300 subjects provided by 6 global collaborators. Nearly every sample came with metadata listing a de-identified subject ID, COVID-19 status, age in years and sex. Where available, HLA class I and class II types were obtained from metadata supplied by the sample provider rather than from assay-based typing. Study-wide findings and limitations: The quantity of clinical and demographic metadata differed by source and by participant and was supplied without curation.

The immunoSEQ Assay, a bias-controlled multiplex PCR, was used to amplify TCRbeta CDR3 regions from genomic DNA. The study's own analysis went as follows. The number of nucleated cells in each sample was estimated from the amplification of reference gene primers within the assay. Sequence reads were collapsed and filtered to measure the absolute abundance of every unique TCRbeta CDR3 rearrangement. For each sample, productive Simpson clonality was calculated as the square root of Simpson's diversity index over productive rearrangements. TCRdb stores this immuneACCESS table with in-frame sequences only. Part of the clones is absent; in the studies checked, under half of the shortfall reflects unresolved V genes, and no reason is known for the rest. The DNA gave D and trimming, while V, J and clone size come from that table. The table for this sample lists roughly 25,000 clones; more than 75% of them were counted only once. In total, the top ten clones hold under 20% of the sample.

Note on this clone: Its antigen target is currently unknown. Nothing much larger sits one base from this clone, and base qualities are not available.

The cysteine opens and the phenylalanine closes a CDR3 of 16 amino acids. The CDR3 DNA has 48 bases and is translated from base 1. CDR1 and CDR2 were assigned from the germline V gene as SGDLS and YYNGEE. Trimming at the junction amounts to 0 bases on V and 1 base on J, and the germline ends lie 11 bases apart. The collaborating institutions used their own protocols to collect whole blood in K2EDTA tubes. For TCRbeta analysis, collaborators shipped samples as frozen whole blood, isolated PBMCs, or DNA extracted from either of those sample types. The TCR comes from a woman over 75 with acute or convalescent COVID-19. The V gene is TRBV9 and the J gene is TRBJ1-3; TRBD1 is a weak D gene call, 6 bases matching. The sequenced material came from peripheral blood. The nucleotides are TGTGCCAGCAGCGTAGGAGGAACAGGGTCTGGAAACACCATATATTTT. Its protein product is CASSVGGTGSGNTIYF.